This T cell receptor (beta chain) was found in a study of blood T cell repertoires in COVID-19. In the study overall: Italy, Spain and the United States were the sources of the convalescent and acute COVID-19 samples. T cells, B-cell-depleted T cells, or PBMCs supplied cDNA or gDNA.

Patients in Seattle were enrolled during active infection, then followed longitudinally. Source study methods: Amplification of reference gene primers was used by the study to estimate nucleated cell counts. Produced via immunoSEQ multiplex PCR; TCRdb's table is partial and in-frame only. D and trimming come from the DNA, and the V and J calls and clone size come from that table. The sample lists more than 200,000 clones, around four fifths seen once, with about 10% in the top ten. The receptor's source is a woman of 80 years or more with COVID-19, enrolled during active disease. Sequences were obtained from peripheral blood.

The CDR3: CAISESTNYGYTF. In DNA, the CDR3 is TGTGCCATCAGTGAGTCGACAAACTATGGCTACACCTTC. This chain connects TRBV10-3 to TRBJ1-2; D remains unclear. V lost 0 bases, J lost 2 bases, and 4 bases lay in between. Germline lookup yields CDR1 ENHRY and CDR2 SYGVKD. The CDR3 is 13 amino acids.